This TCR beta chain is from a study of cytotoxic CD8 clonotypes in ibrutinib-treated CLL. Findings and caveats of the study: Relative to age-matched healthy donors, clonality at baseline was higher, and it tracked circulating CD8+ T-cell counts. Clonotypes that were public were uncommon, and they contracted or stayed stable on treatment.

The assay was immunoSEQ multiplex PCR, and TCRdb's table has in-frame clones only and misses some. The sample lists around 77,000 clones, 65% to 85% seen once, with 7.7% in the top ten. About this clone: The antigen remains unidentified.

V was pared by 4 bases and J by 4 bases, with 13 bases between. This CDR3 spans 14 amino acids. Germline V lookup: CDR1 LNHDA, CDR2 SQIVND (reference sequence). The V and J genes are TRBV19 and TRBJ1-2; D remains ambiguous. The sequence was collected from a human donor with chronic lymphocytic leukemia. Sequencing used PBMCs, obtained at disease progression, from a patient treated with ibrutinib. This chain's CDR3 is CASSNMGLSYGYTF. CDR3 nucleotides: TGTGCCAGTAGTAATATGGGCCTATCCTATGGCTACACCTTC.